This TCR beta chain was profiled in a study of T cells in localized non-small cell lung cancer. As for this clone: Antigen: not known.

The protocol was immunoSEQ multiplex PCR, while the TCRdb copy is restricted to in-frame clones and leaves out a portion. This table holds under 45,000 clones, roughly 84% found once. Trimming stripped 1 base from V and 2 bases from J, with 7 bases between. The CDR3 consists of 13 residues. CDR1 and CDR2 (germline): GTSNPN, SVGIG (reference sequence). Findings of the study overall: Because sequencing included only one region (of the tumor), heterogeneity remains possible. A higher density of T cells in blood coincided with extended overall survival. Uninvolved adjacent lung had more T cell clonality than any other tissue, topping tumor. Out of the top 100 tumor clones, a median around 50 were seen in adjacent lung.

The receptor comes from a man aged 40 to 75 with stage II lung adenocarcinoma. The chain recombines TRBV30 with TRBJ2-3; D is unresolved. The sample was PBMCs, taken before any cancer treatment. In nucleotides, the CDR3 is TGTGCCTGGAGTGATCTGAACACAGATACGCAGTATTTT. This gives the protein CAWSDLNTDTQYF.